These 16 T cell receptor beta chains were sequenced from one sample in a study of cytomegalovirus exposure and HLA in healthy donors. The PCR had 60 Vbeta and 13 Jbeta primers. Here immunoSEQ multiplex PCR was the method, and the copy in TCRdb shows in-frame clones only, minus some. The table for this sample gives approximately 180,000 clones. The sequenced material came from PBMCs. Receptors were obtained from a man aged 25-45 years in good health and CMV-seronegative.

The chain combines TRBV6-5 with TRBJ2-3, with 7 nucleotides matching TRBD2. The CDR3 extends over 14 amino acids. The germline V gene encodes CDR1 MNHEY and CDR2 SVGAGI. The J segment lost 2 bases and the V segment lost 6 bases, leaving 5 bases of the junction unmatched. CDR3 DNA sequence: TGTGCCAGCAGACGAAGCGGGGTCACAGATACGCAGTATTTT. Protein sequence: CASRRSGVTDTQYF.

The CDR3 region is CASSVVTRQGGTEAFF. CDR3 sequence (DNA): TGTGCCAGCAGCGTAGTAACCCGACAGGGGGGAACTGAAGCTTTCTTT. This chain links TRBV9 with TRBJ1-1, with TRBD1 matching 9 bases. This CDR3 comprises 16 residues. J lost 5 bases, V lost 0 bases, and 8 bases had no gene match. The germline CDR1 and CDR2 sequences are SGDLS and YYNGEE.

The chain joins TRBV4-2 to TRBJ2-1; TRBD1 matches at 12 bases. The CDR3 extends over 16 amino acids. Germline V CDR1 and CDR2: LGHNA, YNFKEQ. Trimming removed 4 bases from V and 9 bases from J; junction bases left unmatched: 10. CDR3 DNA sequence: TGTGCCAGCAGCCCACAGGGACAGGGGGCGAGTGGTGAGCAGTTCTTC. Residues: CASSPQGQGASGEQFF.

This chain links TRBV4-1 with TRBJ2-7, with TRBD1 identical over 9 bases. The CDR3 consists of 13 residues. The germline gives CDR1 MGHRA, CDR2 YSYEKL. Germline trimming cut 1 base from V and 6 bases from J; bases unmatched to any gene: 1. The CDR3 loop is CASSQVDRGEQYF. The CDR3 bases are TGCGCCAGCAGCCAAGTGGACAGGGGCGAGCAGTACTTC.

The chain carries TRBV7-6 and TRBJ1-5; tentative D call: TRBD1 (6 bases). With 5 bases removed from V and 7 bases from J, the gap between germline ends came to 15 bases. Germline CDR1 SGHVS, CDR2 FNYEAQ. CDR3 length: 14 residues. The CDR3 here is CASSSGGGGQPQHF. The CDR3 DNA reads as TGTGCCAGCAGCAGTGGGGGCGGGGGGCAGCCCCAGCATTTT.

This rearrangement joins TRBV5-6 to TRBJ1-3; TRBD1 aligns across 7 bases. V dropped 7 bases and J dropped 2; count of bases not matched to a gene: 9. Germline V gene lookup returns CDR1 SGHDT and CDR2 YYEEEE. This CDR3 has 15 residues. The CDR3 sequence is CASAAQGGPGNTIYF. In nucleotides, the CDR3 is TGTGCCAGCGCGGCCCAGGGGGGACCTGGAAACACCATATATTTT.

The rearrangement joins TRBV7-9 to TRBJ1-5; D gene ambiguous. There are 16 residues in the CDR3. Between the trimmed V and J ends, which lost 1 base and 2 bases, there was a span of 12 bases. Germline V gene sequence: CDR1 SEHNR, CDR2 FQNEAQ (reference sequence). CDR3 sequence reads: CASSLVGIAGNQPQHF. The DNA of the CDR3 is TGTGCCAGCAGCTTAGTCGGGATAGCAGGCAATCAGCCCCAGCATTTT. The full variable domain, in which reference TRBV7-9 and TRBJ1-5 provide the parts outside the CDR3, is DTGVSQNPRHKITKRGQNVTFRCDPISEHNRLYWYRQTLGQGPEFLTYFQNEAQLEKSRLLSDRFSAERPKGSFSTLEIQRTEQGDSAMYLCASSLVGIAGNQPQHFGDGTRLSIL.

The CDR3: CASSSGTGYLQPQHF. As DNA, the CDR3 is TGTGCCAGCAGTTCTGGGACAGGCTATCTTCAGCCCCAGCATTTT. The V call is TRBV27, the J call TRBJ1-5, with 8 bases fitting TRBD1. The length of the CDR3 is 15 residues. The V gene's germline CDR1 is MNHEY and CDR2 SMNVEV (reference sequence). Trimming took 4 bases from V and 6 from J; bases not matched to a gene: 8.

The chain combines TRBV30 with TRBJ2-1, with D perhaps matching TRBD2 (5 bases). This CDR3 has 13 residues. The V gene lost 7 bases and the J gene lost 4 bases, with 14 bases spanning the gap. The germline V gene has CDR1 GTSNPN and CDR2 SVGIG (reference sequence). CDR3 DNA: TGTGCCTATGAAGCGGACTCGTACAATGAGCAGTTCTTC. Translated: CAYEADSYNEQFF.

V usage is TRBV5-1 and J usage is TRBJ1-2, with D possibly being TRBD1 (5 bases). The length of the CDR3 is 18 residues. CDR1 and CDR2 from the germline V gene are SGHRS and YFSETQ. Trimming cost V 0 bases and J 1 base, with 19 bases left between them. CDR3 DNA sequence: TGCGCCAGCAGCTTGGCTCCTCTAGTCAGGGAGGTTAACTATGGCTACACCTTC. As protein: CASSLAPLVREVNYGYTF.

The rearrangement joins TRBV11-2 to TRBJ2-5; tentative D call: TRBD1 (6 bases). The J call may be incorrect, as the DNA end agrees better with TRBJ2-7. CDR1 is SGHAT and CDR2 is FQNNGV in the germline V gene. This CDR3 has 15 amino acids. CDR3 amino acids: CASSFATDRTYEQYF. In DNA, the CDR3 is TGTGCCAGCAGCTTCGCAACAGACAGGACCTACGAGCAGTACTTC.

The CDR3 bases are TGTGCCAGCCGGCAGGGCAATCAGCCCCAGCATTTT. It encodes CASRQGNQPQHF. The rearrangement links TRBV13 to TRBJ1-5, with no clear D. CDR3 length: 12 residues. Trimming left V 8 bases short and J 2 bases short, with 7 bases between. Germline V gene lookup returns CDR1 PRHDT and CDR2 FYEKMQ (reference sequence).

The chain uses TRBV5-1 and TRBJ2-1; TRBD1 matches at 7 bases. The J segment lost 3 bases and the V segment lost 4 bases, leaving 10 bases of the junction unmatched. CDR3 length: 16 amino acids. Germline lookup yields CDR1 SGHRS and CDR2 YFSETQ. Here the CDR3 DNA reads TGCGCCAGCAGCGCCGGACAGGCTGGGGGCTACAATGAGCAGTTCTTC. This encodes CASSAGQAGGYNEQFF.

This sequence joins TRBV11-2 and TRBJ1-1; D unresolved. CDR1 is SGHAT and CDR2 is FQNNGV in the germline V gene. V was pared by 2 bases and J by 0 bases, with 7 bases between. The CDR3 sequence is 14 residues long. In nucleotides, the CDR3 is TGTGCCAGCAGCTTATTTAACTTGAACACTGAAGCTTTCTTT. Its protein product is CASSLFNLNTEAFF.

This chain joins TRBV28 and TRBJ2-3, with 7 positions matching TRBD1. Germline V gives CDR1 MDHEN, CDR2 SYDVKM. With 5 bases clipped from V and 5 bases from J, the junction kept 10 bases outside the gene matches. The CDR3 consists of 15 residues. CDR3: CASSLIEGAKDTQYF. DNA of the CDR3: TGTGCCAGCAGTCTCATCGAGGGGGCTAAAGATACGCAGTATTTT. Filled out from reference TRBV28 and TRBJ2-3, the complete variable domain reads DVKVTQSSRYLVKRTGEKVFLECVQDMDHENMFWYRQDPGLGLRLIYFSYDVKMKEKGDIPEGYSVSREKKERFSLILESASTNQTSMYLCASSLIEGAKDTQYFGPGTRLTVL.

The chain is built from TRBV18 and TRBJ1-1; TRBD1 agrees at 7 bases. The germline gives CDR1 KGHSH, CDR2 LQKENI. CDR3 size: 17 residues. The junction had 13 bases not matched to a gene; V was cut back by 5 bases and J by 1 base. In DNA, the CDR3 is TGTGCCAGCTCAACCGGGACAGCAGAAATAAGGAACACTGAAGCTTTCTTT. Translating gives CASSTGTAEIRNTEAFF. The entire variable domain, with the rest obtained from reference TRBV18 and TRBJ1-1, is as follows: NAGVMQNPRHLVRRRGQEARLRCSPMKGHSHVYWYRQLPEEGLKFMVYLQKENIIDESGMPKERFSAEFPKEGPSILRIQQVVRGDSAAYFCASSTGTAEIRNTEAFFGQGTRLTVV.